The 28 T cell receptor beta chains below all came from one sample that was sequenced in a study of T cell responses to AZD1222 COVID-19 vaccine. Method: immunoSEQ multiplex PCR; TCRdb's copy keeps in-frame clones and lacks some. The sample lists over 100,000 clones, approximately 86% occurring once. The sequencing here drew on peripheral blood, taken 28 days after the second AZD1222 dose. These receptors were taken from an adult who received the AZD1222 COVID-19 vaccine.

The rearrangement joins TRBV19 to TRBJ2-4; 12 bases are a match to TRBD1. V trimming: 9 bases; J trimming: 1 base; junction bases outside the gene matches: 19. The CDR3 extends over 20 amino acids. The germline V gene has CDR1 LNHDA and CDR2 SQIVND (reference sequence). CDR3 DNA: TGTGCCAGACAGCCCTTCCCGGGACAGGGGGCGGTCGGGGCCAAAAACATTCAGTACTTC. The encoded protein is CARQPFPGQGAVGAKNIQYF.

V is TRBV10-3 and J is TRBJ2-1; no firm D call. The CDR3 contains 14 residues. Trimming took off 0 bases at V and 3 bases at J, with 6 bases between the two ends. Germline V lookup: CDR1 ENHRY, CDR2 SYGVKD. Here the CDR3 DNA reads TGTGCCATCAGTGAGTCGAAGGACTACAATGAGCAGTTCTTC. This codes for CAISESKDYNEQFF.

CDR3 nucleotides: TGTGCCAGTAGTGCTTTGGGGACCGGCAATCAGCCCCAGCATTTT. Protein: CASSALGTGNQPQHF. The chain links TRBV19 to TRBJ1-5; D perhaps matches TRBD1 (5 bases). The V gene's germline CDR1 is LNHDA and CDR2 SQIVND (reference sequence). This CDR3 is 15 amino acids long. Trimming took off 5 bases at V and 2 bases at J, with 13 bases between the two ends.

The chain combines TRBV6-2 or TRBV6-3 with TRBJ2-5, with TRBD1 as a possible D gene (6 bases). Germline V gene data show CDR1 as MNHEY and CDR2 as SVGEGT. V was clipped by 6 bases and J by 2 bases, with 13 bases between them. The CDR3 has 14 amino acids. The CDR3 sequence: CASSKLQGQETQYF. CDR3 DNA sequence: TGTGCCAGCAGCAAATTACAGGGTCAAGAGACCCAGTACTTC.

V usage is TRBV19 and J usage is TRBJ2-1; D is ambiguous. The length of the CDR3 is 14 residues. Germline V gene sequence: CDR1 LNHDA, CDR2 SQIVND (reference sequence). V was pared by 8 bases and J by 0 bases, with 11 bases between. Here the CDR3 DNA reads TGTGCCAGTGCCGTTGTCCACTCCTACAATGAGCAGTTCTTC. Its translation: CASAVVHSYNEQFF.

The V and J genes are TRBV28 and TRBJ1-4; D gene uncertain. Looked up from germline, CDR1 is MDHEN and CDR2 is SYDVKM. The CDR3 totals 14 residues. The V gene lost 3 bases and the J gene lost 4 bases, with 9 bases spanning the gap. The CDR3 nucleotides read TGTGCCAGCAGTTTCGACACCTATAATGAAAAACTGTTTTTT. Its translation is CASSFDTYNEKLFF.

This chain links TRBV3-1 (or the pseudogene TRBV3-2) with TRBJ1-5, with D possibly matching TRBD1 (5 bases). The CDR3 spans 13 residues. Per germline, CDR1 LGHDT and CDR2 YNNKEL (reference sequence). Trimming left V 3 bases short and J 5 bases short, with 8 bases between. The CDR3 here is CASSHGGDQPQHF. In DNA form, the CDR3 reads TGTGCCAGCAGCCACGGGGGGGATCAGCCCCAGCATTTT.

This chain links TRBV9 with TRBJ1-6; TRBD1 matches at 7 bases. Losses at the gene ends were 3 bases for V and 7 bases for J; bases not matched to a gene: 13. The CDR3 totals 17 residues. The germline CDR1 and CDR2 sequences are SGDLS and YYNGEE. The CDR3 bases are TGTGCCAGCAGCGCAGTAGTCGTCCGGACAGGCAATTCACCCCTCCACTTT. This translates into CASSAVVVRTGNSPLHF.

A single count supports this clone. CDR3 sequence reads: CASSPPPVGETEAFF. The CDR3 nucleotides read TGTGCCAGCAGTCCCCCCCCCGTCGGTGAGACTGAAGCTTTCTTT. V gene TRBV28 combines with J gene TRBJ1-1; D not certain. V lost 5 bases and J lost 5, with 18 bases in between. The CDR3 length is 15 residues. CDR1 and CDR2 (germline): MDHEN, SYDVKM.

The chain joins TRBV9 to TRBJ2-1, with D possibly matching TRBD2 (7 bases). The CDR3 is made up of 16 amino acids. Trimming shortened V by 0 bases and J by 7 bases, and 17 bases separated the two germline ends. Germline CDR1 and CDR2: SGDLS and YYNGEE. CDR3 DNA: TGTGCCAGCAGCGTAGGAGGCGGGGGCCGACCTAATGAGCAGTTCTTC. Amino acids: CASSVGGGGRPNEQFF. Using reference TRBV9 and TRBJ2-1 for the parts outside the CDR3, the full variable domain is DSGVTQTPKHLITATGQRVTLRCSPRSGDLSVYWYQQSLDQGLQFLIQYYNGEERAKGNILERFSAQQFPDLHSELNLSSLELGDSALYFCASSVGGGGRPNEQFFGPGTRLTVL.

The chain joins TRBV9 to TRBJ2-7; 8 bases line up with TRBD1. This CDR3 spans 14 amino acids. With 0 bases clipped from V and 5 bases from J, the junction kept 4 bases outside the gene matches. Germline CDR1 SGDLS, CDR2 YYNGEE. CDR3 sequence: CASSVEAGGHEQYF. CDR3 in DNA: TGTGCCAGCAGCGTAGAGGCAGGGGGCCACGAGCAGTACTTC.

The chain carries TRBV10-3 and TRBJ1-2; TRBD1 might be the D (5 bases). Germline V gives CDR1 ENHRY, CDR2 SYGVKD. The CDR3 is made up of 16 amino acids. Trimming cost V 3 bases and J 8 bases, with 22 bases left between them. DNA of the CDR3: TGTGCCATCAGTGATACGGGAGTTCGGGGGACTCGGGGCTACACCTTC. This gives the protein CAISDTGVRGTRGYTF.

The V call is TRBV6-5, the J call TRBJ1-5, with a tentative D call TRBD1 (5 bases). Germline values: CDR1 MNHEY, CDR2 SVGAGI. Deletions cut 5 bases from V and 3 bases from J, with 14 bases between. There are 15 residues in the CDR3. The CDR3 DNA sequence: TGTGCCAGCAGTCCAGTTGCCGGGGCCAATCAGCCCCAGCATTTT. Translation: CASSPVAGANQPQHF.

The J gene is TRBJ1-1, the V gene TRBV7-2; 7 bases agree with TRBD1. The CDR3 loop spans 16 amino acids. CDR1 and CDR2 from the germline V gene are SGHTA and FQGNSA. After removal of 2 bases from V and 5 bases from J, the junction contained 11 bases not matched to a gene. The CDR3: CASSLNPSGGRTEAFF. CDR3 nucleotide sequence: TGTGCCAGCAGCTTAAACCCCTCAGGGGGTAGAACTGAAGCTTTCTTT.

This chain connects TRBV18 to TRBJ1-1; D perhaps matches TRBD1 (5 bases). V lost 5 bases and J lost 1, with 17 bases in between. Germline V gene lookup returns CDR1 KGHSH and CDR2 LQKENI. The CDR3 is 16 amino acids. CDR3 nucleotides: TGTGCCAGCTCATCTACCCAGACAGCAGAGAACACTGAAGCTTTCTTT. Its translation is CASSSTQTAENTEAFF.

The chain has TRBV5-4 and TRBJ1-2, with TRBD1 as a possible D gene (5 bases). Per the germline V gene, CDR1 is SGHNT and CDR2 is YYREEE (reference sequence). The V end lost 1 base, the J end lost 5 bases, and 24 bases lay between the germline ends. The CDR3 consists of 18 residues. As DNA, the CDR3 is TGTGCCAGCAGCTTGACCGGGGCCCCCCCCCAAGCTGGTTATGGCTACACCTTC. This gives the protein CASSLTGAPPQAGYGYTF.

The rearrangement joins TRBV10-3 to TRBJ2-7; 9 bases line up with TRBD1. After removal of 4 bases from V and 5 bases from J, the junction contained 6 bases not matched to a gene. The CDR3 loop spans 14 amino acids. CDR1 and CDR2 (germline): ENHRY, SYGVKD. The CDR3 loop is CAISGTGVVNEQYF. In DNA form, the CDR3 reads TGTGCCATCAGTGGGACAGGGGTGGTAAACGAGCAGTACTTC.

In its sample, this clone was seen once. One junction end does not reproduce the germline sequence, and a read error may be involved. The genes are TRBV5-6 and TRBJ2-5; TRBD2 aligns across 10 bases. Germline V gene data show CDR1 as SGHDT and CDR2 as YYEEEE. The CDR3 consists of 16 residues. The CDR3 is CASRLGLAGAPETQYF. Here the CDR3 DNA reads TGTGCCAGCAGGTTGGGGCTAGCGGGGGCCCCAGAGACCCAGTACTTC.

This chain joins TRBV27 and TRBJ2-1; unclear D gene. V lost 4 bases and J lost 8, with 18 bases in between. The CDR3 sequence is 15 residues long. CDR1 and CDR2 from the germline V gene are MNHEY and SMNVEV (reference sequence). CDR3 in DNA: TGTGCCAGCAGTTCCGCAACGACGAGGTTTTATGAGCAGTTCTTC. Translating it yields CASSSATTRFYEQFF.

The chain uses TRBV18 and TRBJ1-1, with D possibly being TRBD1 (6 bases). Germline V gives CDR1 KGHSH, CDR2 LQKENI. With 2 bases removed from V and 3 bases from J, the gap between germline ends came to 13 bases. The CDR3 extends over 15 amino acids. Written as DNA, the CDR3 is TGTGCCAGCTCACCAGGGCGAGGGGGGGACACTGAAGCTTTCTTT. Its protein is CASSPGRGGDTEAFF.

This clone came up once. This rearrangement joins TRBV30 to TRBJ1-2; 8 bases line up with TRBD1. The CDR3 contains 11 residues. In germline, CDR1 is GTSNPN, CDR2 SVGIG (reference sequence). The trim removed 7 bases at V and 4 bases at J, leaving 2 bases unmatched. CDR3 sequence: CASGTGYGYTF. The CDR3 nucleotides are TGTGCCTCTGGGACAGGCTATGGCTACACCTTC. Together with reference TRBV30 and TRBJ1-2, the CDR3 gives the full variable domain: SQTIHQWPATLVQPVGSPLSLECTVEGTSNPNLYWYRQAAGRGLQLLFYSVGIGQISSEVPQNLSASRPQDRQFILSSKKLLLSDSGFYLCASGTGYGYTFGSGTRLTVV.

The V and J genes are TRBV29-1 and TRBJ2-7; 7 nucleotides align to TRBD1. Germline-derived CDR1 and CDR2 are SQVTM and ANQGSEA. With 5 bases clipped from V and 7 bases from J, the junction kept 8 bases outside the gene matches. The CDR3 extends over 12 amino acids. Written as DNA, the CDR3 is TGCAGCGTTTGGCCAACAGGGGCGGAGCAGTACTTC. It specifies CSVWPTGAEQYF.

V gene TRBV28 combines with J gene TRBJ2-7; TRBD2 matches 7 bases. This CDR3 has 16 residues. Germline CDR1 is MDHEN and CDR2 is SYDVKM. J lost 1 base, V lost 5 bases, and 11 bases had no gene match. The CDR3 here is CASSLIARTSSYEQYF. CDR3 nucleotides: TGTGCCAGCAGTCTAATTGCTAGGACTAGTTCCTACGAGCAGTACTTC.

V gene TRBV28 combines with J gene TRBJ1-5; a weak D match, TRBD1 (5 bases). The CDR3 is made up of 14 amino acids. From germline, CDR1 is MDHEN and CDR2 SYDVKM. Trimming removed 3 bases from V and 6 bases from J, with 12 bases in between. In DNA form, the CDR3 reads TGTGCCAGCAGTTTCGGCAGGGCCGGTCAGCCCCAGCATTTT. This translates into CASSFGRAGQPQHF.

About this clone itself: Germline and junction disagree at one end, which may indicate a read error. V gene TRBV7-7 combines with J gene TRBJ2-2; the D gene could be TRBD1 or TRBD2 (6 bases each). Germline V CDR1 and CDR2: SSHAT, FNYEAQ (reference sequence). The CDR3 length is 15 residues. CDR3 DNA: TGTGCTAGCACCCCCCGGGGGCTGGGCACCGGGGAGCTGTTTTTT. Protein: CASTPRGLGTGELFF.

The chain carries TRBV29-1 and TRBJ1-1; TRBD1 aligns across 9 bases. Germline lookup yields CDR1 SQVTM and CDR2 ANQGSEA. CDR3 length equals 16 residues. Trimming removed 8 bases from V and 1 base from J; junction bases left unmatched: 14. The CDR3 DNA is TGCAGCTTCTCGACAGGGGGTGGATTGCCGAACACTGAAGCTTTCTTT. Protein sequence: CSFSTGGGLPNTEAFF.

This sequence joins TRBV6-2 or TRBV6-3 and TRBJ2-5; D is undetermined. V was cut by 2 bases and J by 4 bases, with 14 bases left in between. The CDR3 is 15 residues long. Germline CDR1 and CDR2: MNHEY and SVGEGT. The CDR3 here is CASSYADGRLETQYF. The CDR3 DNA reads TGTGCCAGCAGTTACGCGGATGGACGTCTAGAGACCCAGTACTTC.

The rearrangement uses TRBV6-5 and TRBJ2-7; tentatively, D is TRBD1 or TRBD2 (5 bases each). From germline, CDR1 is MNHEY and CDR2 SVGAGI. This CDR3 region has 14 residues. V was shortened by 8 bases and J by 5 bases, with 19 bases between the two germline ends. The CDR3 loop is CASSKGPPSDEQYF. DNA of the CDR3: TGTGCCAGCTCCAAGGGACCTCCCAGCGACGAGCAGTACTTC.